Following are 16 T cell receptor beta chains from one sample sequenced in a study of STAT5B mutations in CD4+ large granular lymphocyte leukemia (dated by TCRdb to 2021 to 2024). Receptor libraries were prepared by the immunoSEQ multiplex PCR assay. Held by TCRdb, this immuneACCESS table contains in-frame sequences only and omits some clones. Under half of the omission traces to an unresolved V gene where checked; the cause of the rest is unknown. The sample contains about 28,000 clones, roughly 84% of them found a single time. Jointly, the top ten make up approximately 6.2% of the sample. The sample comprised CD4+ T cells from blood buffy coats. These receptor sequences come from a human donor in good health.

As to this clone: A read error may account for a junction end that differs from germline. The chain recombines TRBV6-6 with TRBJ1-5; 7 bases agree with TRBD1. CDR3 size: 15 residues. Looked up from germline, CDR1 is MNHNY and CDR2 is SVGAGI (reference sequence). CDR3 amino acids: CAISEGQGEGRPQHF. The CDR3 region has the DNA TGTGCCATCAGTGAGGGCCAGGGGGAAGGGCGGCCCCAGCATTTT.

The V and J genes are TRBV27 and TRBJ2-4; D gene unclear. V lost 2 bases and J lost 0, with 8 bases in between. This CDR3 contains 15 residues. Germline lookup yields CDR1 MNHEY and CDR2 SMNVEV (reference sequence). The CDR3 region has the DNA TGTGCCAGCAGTTTACTGGGATCAGCCAAAAACATTCAGTACTTC. Translated, it gives CASSLLGSAKNIQYF.

J is TRBJ2-3 and V is TRBV5-1; 10 bases map to TRBD2. Trimming took 6 bases from V and 7 from J; bases not matched to a gene: 17. The CDR3 runs to 17 residues. Germline V gives CDR1 SGHRS, CDR2 YFSETQ. The CDR3 region is CASTNPLSGGAVNTQYF. CDR3 nucleotides: TGCGCCAGCACCAACCCGCTAAGCGGGGGGGCCGTTAATACGCAGTATTTT.

Notes on this clone: Other DNA sequences in this sample translate to the same CDR3. The J gene is TRBJ2-5, the V gene TRBV4-1, with D perhaps matching TRBD1 or TRBD2 (5 bases each). The CDR3 runs 16 residues. The V and J ends lost 1 base and 7 bases respectively, with 19 bases between them. The germline V gene encodes CDR1 MGHRA and CDR2 YSYEKL. In DNA, the CDR3 is TGCGCCAGCAGCCAAGGCCTTATAAGAGGGGACGGGACCCAGTACTTC. It is translated as CASSQGLIRGDGTQYF.

The CDR3 DNA is TGCGCCAGCAGCCTTCAGGGCTCGACGGACGGGGATACGCAGTATTTT. Its protein is CASSLQGSTDGDTQYF. The chain employs TRBV5-1 and TRBJ2-3, with a possible D match to TRBD1 (5 bases). With 4 bases removed from V and 6 bases from J, the gap between germline ends came to 21 bases. Looked up from germline, CDR1 is SGHRS and CDR2 is YFSETQ. The CDR3 is 16 amino acids.

The chain uses TRBV2 and TRBJ2-1; D not certain. The CDR3 sequence is 14 residues long. Germline CDR1 is SNHLY and CDR2 is FYNNEI. V gave up 1 base and J gave up 4 bases, with 8 bases separating them. The DNA for the CDR3 is TGTGCCAGCAGTGAAGATGGCGGATACAATGAGCAGTTCTTC. Protein product: CASSEDGGYNEQFF.

The genes are TRBV9 and TRBJ2-1; 7 nucleotides match TRBD2. The CDR3 has 11 amino acids. With 7 bases clipped from V and 8 bases from J, the junction kept 3 bases outside the gene matches. Germline V gene sequence: CDR1 SGDLS, CDR2 YYNGEE. CDR3 region: CASGGVYEQFF. As DNA, the CDR3 is TGTGCCAGCGGGGGGGTGTATGAGCAGTTCTTC.

The V call is TRBV5-1, the J call TRBJ1-1; D gene uncertain. Germline V gene sequence: CDR1 SGHRS, CDR2 YFSETQ. The CDR3 contains 15 residues. Between the trimmed V and J ends, which lost 0 bases and 0 bases, there was a span of 9 bases. Written as DNA, the CDR3 is TGCGCCAGCAGCTTGGCCCTGAACCTGAACACTGAAGCTTTCTTT. This gives the protein CASSLALNLNTEAFF. Full variable domain (remainder filled in from reference TRBV5-1 and TRBJ1-1): KAGVTQTPRYLIKTRGQQVTLSCSPISGHRSVSWYQQTPGQGLQFLFEYFSETQRNKGNFPGRFSGRQFSNSRSEMNVSTLELGDSALYLCASSLALNLNTEAFFGQGTRLTVV.

The V gene is TRBV14, the J gene TRBJ1-3, with D perhaps TRBD1 (6 bases). The length of the CDR3 is 17 residues. The ends were cut back, 3 bases at V and 2 bases at J, with 17 bases in the middle. CDR1 is SGHDN and CDR2 is FVKESK in the germline V gene. CDR3 protein: CASSQKNREVAGNTIYF. CDR3 DNA sequence: TGTGCCAGCAGCCAGAAGAACAGGGAAGTCGCTGGAAACACCATATATTTT.

This sequence joins TRBV7-6 and TRBJ2-5; D is perhaps TRBD1 (6 bases). This CDR3 is 13 amino acids long. With 4 bases removed from V and 4 bases from J, the gap between germline ends came to 10 bases. Germline loops: CDR1 SGHVS, CDR2 FNYEAQ. CDR3 sequence reads: CASSWTDGETQYF. DNA for the CDR3: TGTGCCAGCAGCTGGACAGACGGAGAGACCCAGTACTTC.

This clone has more than one count but fewer than ten. This sequence joins TRBV6-1 and TRBJ1-1, with TRBD1 as a possible D gene (5 bases). With 6 bases removed from V and 4 bases from J, the gap between germline ends came to 9 bases. The CDR3 is 12 residues long. Germline assignment: CDR1 MNHNS and CDR2 SASEGT. The CDR3 region is CASSIRVTEAFF. Written as DNA, the CDR3 is TGTGCCAGCAGCATCAGGGTCACTGAAGCTTTCTTT.

The V and J genes are TRBV2 and TRBJ1-2; D ambiguous. CDR3 length equals 13 residues. Germline CDR1 reads SNHLY; CDR2 reads FYNNEI. V lost 7 bases to trimming and J lost 1 base, with 10 bases between them. DNA of the CDR3: TGTGCCAGCACCCAGAGCCTTAACTATGGCTACACCTTC. Protein sequence: CASTQSLNYGYTF.

This clone was found once. The rearrangement links TRBV4-3 to TRBJ2-7; TRBD1 agrees at 11 bases. The CDR3 runs 16 residues. CDR1 is LGHNA and CDR2 is YSLEER in the germline V gene. Germline trimming cut 2 bases from V and 2 bases from J; bases unmatched to any gene: 5. CDR3 loop: CASSQNRDRGTYEQYF. The DNA of the CDR3 is TGCGCCAGCAGCCAAAATCGGGACAGGGGGACCTACGAGCAGTACTTC.

The chain employs TRBV9 and TRBJ1-2; TRBD1 matches 9 bases. The CDR3 is 17 amino acids. After removal of 3 bases from V and 1 base from J, the junction contained 10 bases not matched to a gene. From germline, CDR1 is SGDLS and CDR2 YYNGEE. Here the CDR3 reads CASSDNGQGPFNYGYTF. The CDR3 DNA reads as TGTGCCAGCAGCGATAACGGACAGGGGCCATTTAACTATGGCTACACCTTC.

The chain links TRBV5-5 to TRBJ1-2, with 7 bases fitting TRBD1. From germline, CDR1 is SGHKS and CDR2 YYEKEE (reference sequence). V shed 0 bases and J 8 bases; nucleotides not matched to a gene: 10. This CDR3 has 15 amino acids. The CDR3 is CASSLAHRGAYGYTF. CDR3 nucleotides: TGTGCCAGCAGCTTGGCCCACAGGGGTGCCTACGGCTACACCTTC.

The genes are TRBV7-2 and TRBJ2-4; no reliable D call. This CDR3 spans 14 amino acids. V was cut by 5 bases and J by 8 bases, with 16 bases left in between. The germline CDR1 and CDR2 sequences are SGHTA and FQGNSA. CDR3 nucleotides: TGTGCCAGCAGCCCCAGTGTGGGGTATTACATTCAGTACTTC. It is translated as CASSPSVGYYIQYF.